These 15 T cell receptor beta chains were sequenced from one sample in a study of B cell selection in AIRE deficiency. TCRdb's table, derived via immunoSEQ multiplex PCR, lists solely in-frame clones and lacks some. The sample shows 20,000 to 25,000 clones, about 94% of them seen only once. Regulatory T cells were sorted as CD4+CD25hiCD127low/negative. Sequencing was carried out using Tregs sorted from PBMCs. Receptors were obtained from a human donor with AIRE deficiency.

V gene TRBV10-3 combines with J gene TRBJ1-1; 8 nucleotides align to TRBD1. Germline-derived CDR1 and CDR2 are ENHRY and SYGVKD. The trim removed 4 bases at V and 7 bases at J, leaving 17 bases unmatched. This CDR3 spans 17 amino acids. The CDR3 region is CAISGTLLQGAGNEAFF. DNA of the CDR3: TGTGCCATCAGTGGTACTCTACTCCAGGGGGCTGGTAATGAAGCTTTCTTT.

The chain uses TRBV30 and TRBJ2-7; maybe TRBD1 (5 bases). The CDR3 runs 11 residues. The V and J ends lost 0 bases and 7 bases respectively, with 7 bases between them. From germline, CDR1 is GTSNPN and CDR2 SVGIG (reference sequence). The CDR3: CAWSVKGEQYF. In DNA, the CDR3 is TGTGCCTGGAGTGTAAAGGGGGAGCAGTACTTC. Full variable domain (outside the CDR3, taken from reference TRBV30 and TRBJ2-7): SQTIHQWPATLVQPVGSPLSLECTVEGTSNPNLYWYRQAAGRGLQLLFYSVGIGQISSEVPQNLSASRPQDRQFILSSKKLLLSDSGFYLCAWSVKGEQYFGPGTRLTVT.

This chain joins TRBV4-3 and TRBJ2-4; the D is unclear. CDR1 LGHNA and CDR2 YSLEER come from the germline V gene. Trimming removed 2 bases at V and 0 bases at J, with 8 bases between. CDR3 length: 15 residues. CDR3 sequence: CASSQYQAAKNIQYF. CDR3 bases: TGCGCCAGCAGCCAATATCAAGCAGCCAAAAACATTCAGTACTTC.

This clone was observed a single time. V and J are TRBV10-3 and TRBJ2-3; TRBD2 matches at 9 bases. Trimming took 8 bases from V and 4 from J; bases not matched to a gene: 4. The length of the CDR3 is 13 residues. Germline CDR1 and CDR2: ENHRY and SYGVKD. CDR3 residues: CAILAGGADTQYF. CDR3 DNA: TGTGCCATCCTGGCGGGAGGGGCAGATACGCAGTATTTT.

The table lists this clone with a few counts. The chain recombines TRBV27 with TRBJ2-3, with 7 bases aligning to TRBD2. The germline gives CDR1 MNHEY, CDR2 SMNVEV (reference sequence). V lost 4 bases to trimming and J lost 0 bases; unmatched junction nucleotides: 7. The CDR3 contains 16 residues. Here the CDR3 DNA reads TGTGCCAGCAGTTCCACAGCGGGGCCTAGCACAGATACGCAGTATTTT. This gives the protein CASSSTAGPSTDTQYF.

CDR3 residues: CASSPRLGEQYF. The CDR3, as DNA: TGTGCCAGCAGTCCCAGGCTAGGGGAGCAGTACTTC. This rearrangement joins TRBV27 to TRBJ2-7; no clear D. V shed 5 bases and J shed 7 bases, with 12 bases lying between them. This CDR3 is built from 12 residues. Germline V gives CDR1 MNHEY, CDR2 SMNVEV (reference sequence).

This chain uses TRBV19 with TRBJ2-1; 7 positions agree with TRBD2. This CDR3 region has 14 residues. The V segment lost 7 bases and the J segment 1 base; nucleotides outside the gene matches: 4. Germline V gene data show CDR1 as LNHDA and CDR2 as SQIVND (reference sequence). The CDR3 DNA reads TGTGCCAGTACCCGGACTAGTTCCTACAATGAGCAGTTCTTC. It translates to CASTRTSSYNEQFF.

The rearrangement links TRBV30 to TRBJ2-1; no reliable D call. Germline loops: CDR1 GTSNPN, CDR2 SVGIG (reference sequence). The CDR3 is 12 amino acids. The V end lost 2 bases, the J end lost 7 bases, and 9 bases lay between the germline ends. CDR3: CAWSSRLNEQFF. The CDR3 DNA sequence: TGTGCCTGGAGTTCCCGACTTAATGAGCAGTTCTTC.

This clone was seen only once. The chain is built from TRBV19 and TRBJ1-5, with D hard to call. The CDR3 sequence is 18 residues long. Germline CDR1 is LNHDA and CDR2 is SQIVND (reference sequence). Between the trimmed V and J ends, which lost 5 bases and 0 bases, there was a span of 20 bases. Here the CDR3 reads CASSSSRPGVYSNQPQHF. The DNA of the CDR3 is TGTGCCAGTAGTTCTTCTCGGCCTGGGGTTTATAGCAATCAGCCCCAGCATTTT.

This rearrangement joins TRBV7-9 to TRBJ2-7; possible D gene TRBD2, 6 bases. V lost 4 bases, J lost 5 bases, and 27 bases lay in between. Germline values: CDR1 SEHNR, CDR2 FQNEAQ (reference sequence). This CDR3 has 18 residues. Here the CDR3 reads CASSSPGLGAGFLHEQYF. The CDR3 DNA reads TGTGCCAGCAGCTCCCCTGGCTTGGGTGCGGGATTTCTTCACGAGCAGTACTTC.

This clone was seen a single time. The chain uses TRBV20-1 and TRBJ2-1, with a possible D match to TRBD2 (5 bases). CDR1 is DFQATT, CDR2 SNEGSKA, per germline (reference sequence). V was pared by 1 base and J by 9 bases, with 7 bases between. The CDR3 is made up of 11 amino acids. CDR3 DNA sequence: TGCAGTGCTAGAGGGACTCTTGAGCAGTTCTTC. Protein product: CSARGTLEQFF.

This chain uses TRBV7-9 with TRBJ2-7, with a weak D call TRBD2 (6 bases). Germline CDR1 reads SEHNR; CDR2 reads FQNEAQ (reference sequence). Trimming shortened V by 11 bases and J by 1 base, and 18 bases separated the two germline ends. This CDR3 is 14 amino acids long. The CDR3 bases are TGTGCCGTCCTTAGGTGGGGGGAATCCTACGAGCAGTACTTC. Its protein is CAVLRWGESYEQYF. The full variable domain, completed using reference TRBV7-9 and TRBJ2-7, is DTGVSQNPRHKITKRGQNVTFRCDPISEHNRLYWYRQTLGQGPEFLTYFQNEAQLEKSRLLSDRFSAERPKGSFSTLEIQRTEQGDSAMYLCAVLRWGESYEQYFGPGTRLTVT.

In its sample, this clone was seen once. This chain connects TRBV27 to TRBJ2-7; the match to TRBD2 covers 13 bases. The CDR3 is made up of 16 amino acids. Germline V gene sequence: CDR1 MNHEY, CDR2 SMNVEV (reference sequence). J gave up 3 bases and V 5 bases, and 7 bases lay outside the gene matches. CDR3 protein: CASSPTGLAGVYEQYF. CDR3 DNA sequence: TGTGCCAGCAGTCCTACCGGACTAGCGGGAGTCTACGAGCAGTACTTC.

The genes are TRBV7-2 and TRBJ2-3; 9 bases map to TRBD1. V lost 11 bases, J lost 1 base, and 4 bases stayed unmatched. Looked up from germline, CDR1 is SGHTA and CDR2 is FQGNSA. This CDR3 has 13 amino acids. The CDR3 region has the DNA TGTGCCGTCCGGACAGGGGGCACAGATACGCAGTATTTT. Translating it yields CAVRTGGTDTQYF.

The chain carries TRBV19 and TRBJ2-4, with TRBD1 matching 8 bases. Unmatched junction bases numbered 6, after V lost 5 bases and J lost 6 bases. This CDR3 spans 14 amino acids. Germline CDR1 reads LNHDA; CDR2 reads SQIVND (reference sequence). The CDR3 here is CASSFTGGGNIQYF. Here the CDR3 DNA reads TGTGCCAGTAGTTTCACAGGGGGTGGAAACATTCAGTACTTC.